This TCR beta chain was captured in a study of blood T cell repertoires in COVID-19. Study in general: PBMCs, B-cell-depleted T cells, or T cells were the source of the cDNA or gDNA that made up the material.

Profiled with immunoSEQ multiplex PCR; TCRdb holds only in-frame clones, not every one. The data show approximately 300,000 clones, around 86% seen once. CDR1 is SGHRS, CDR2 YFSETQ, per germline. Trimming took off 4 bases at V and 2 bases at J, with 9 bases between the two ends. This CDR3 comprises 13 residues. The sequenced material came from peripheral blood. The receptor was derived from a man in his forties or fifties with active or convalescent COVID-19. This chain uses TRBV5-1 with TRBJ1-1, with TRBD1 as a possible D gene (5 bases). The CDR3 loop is CASSADTNTEAFF. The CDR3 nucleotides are TGCGCCAGCAGCGCGGACACCAACACTGAAGCTTTCTTT.